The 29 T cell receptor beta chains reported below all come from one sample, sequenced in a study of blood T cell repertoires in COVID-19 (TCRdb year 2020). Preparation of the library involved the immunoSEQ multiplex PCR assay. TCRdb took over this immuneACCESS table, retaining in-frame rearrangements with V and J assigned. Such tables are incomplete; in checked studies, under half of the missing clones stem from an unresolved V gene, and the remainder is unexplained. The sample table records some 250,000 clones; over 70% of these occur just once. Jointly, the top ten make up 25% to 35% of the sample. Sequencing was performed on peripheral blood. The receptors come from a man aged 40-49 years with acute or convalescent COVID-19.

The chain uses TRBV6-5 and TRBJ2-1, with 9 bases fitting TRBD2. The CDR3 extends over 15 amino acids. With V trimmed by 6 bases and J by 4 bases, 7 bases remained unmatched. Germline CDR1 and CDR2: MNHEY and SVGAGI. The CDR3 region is CASRTSGGGYNEQFF. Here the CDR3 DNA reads TGTGCCAGCAGGACTAGCGGAGGGGGTTACAATGAGCAGTTCTTC.

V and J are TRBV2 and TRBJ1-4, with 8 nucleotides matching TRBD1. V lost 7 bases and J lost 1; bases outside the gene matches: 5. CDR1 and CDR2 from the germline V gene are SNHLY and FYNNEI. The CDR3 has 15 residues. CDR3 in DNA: TGTGCCAGCAATTCGGACAGGGAAACTAATGAAAAACTGTTTTTT. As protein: CASNSDRETNEKLFF.

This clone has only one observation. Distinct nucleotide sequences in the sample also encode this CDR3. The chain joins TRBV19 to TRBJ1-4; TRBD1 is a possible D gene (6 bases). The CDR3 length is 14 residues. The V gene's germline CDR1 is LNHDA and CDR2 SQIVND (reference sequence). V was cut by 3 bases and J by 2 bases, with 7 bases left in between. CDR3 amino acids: CASSIGQTNEKLFF. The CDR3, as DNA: TGTGCCAGTAGTATTGGACAGACTAATGAAAAACTGTTTTTT. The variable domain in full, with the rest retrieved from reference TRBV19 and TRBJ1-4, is DGGITQSPKYLFRKEGQNVTLSCEQNLNHDAMYWYRQDPGQGLRLIYYSQIVNDFQKGDIAEGYSVSREKKESFPLTVTSAQKNPTAFYLCASSIGQTNEKLFFGSGTQLSVL.

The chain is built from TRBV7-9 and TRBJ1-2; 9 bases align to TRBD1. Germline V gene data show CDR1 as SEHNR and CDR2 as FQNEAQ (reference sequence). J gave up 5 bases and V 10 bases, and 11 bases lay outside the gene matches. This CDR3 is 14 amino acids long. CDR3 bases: TGTGCCACCACAGGGGGCCCGTCGAGATATGGCTACACCTTC. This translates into CATTGGPSRYGYTF.

CDR3 bases: TGTGCCAGCTCCAGCGGACAGACTATCTATGGCTACACCTTC. It codes for CASSSGQTIYGYTF. This sequence joins TRBV18 and TRBJ1-2; D is possibly TRBD1 (6 bases). Trimming removed 6 bases from V and 4 bases from J, with 15 bases in between. CDR3 length: 14 residues. Germline V gene lookup returns CDR1 KGHSH and CDR2 LQKENI.

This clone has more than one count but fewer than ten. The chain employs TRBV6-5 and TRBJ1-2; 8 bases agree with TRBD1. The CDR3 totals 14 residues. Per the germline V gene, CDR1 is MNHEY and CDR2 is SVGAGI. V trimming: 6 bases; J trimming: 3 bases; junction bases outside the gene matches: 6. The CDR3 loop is CASRPTGGDYGYTF. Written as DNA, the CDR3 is TGTGCCAGCAGACCAACAGGGGGGGACTATGGCTACACCTTC.

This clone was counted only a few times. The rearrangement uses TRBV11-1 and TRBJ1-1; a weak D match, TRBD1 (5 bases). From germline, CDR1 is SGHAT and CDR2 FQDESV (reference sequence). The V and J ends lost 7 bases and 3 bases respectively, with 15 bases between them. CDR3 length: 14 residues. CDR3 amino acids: CASTQGDSHTEAFF. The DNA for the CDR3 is TGTGCCAGCACTCAAGGGGACTCCCACACTGAAGCTTTCTTT.

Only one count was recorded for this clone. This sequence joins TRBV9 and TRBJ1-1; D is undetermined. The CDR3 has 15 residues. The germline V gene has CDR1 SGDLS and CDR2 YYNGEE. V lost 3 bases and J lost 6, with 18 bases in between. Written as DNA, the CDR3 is TGTGCCAGCAGCGAGACGGCGGGCAGATCTCCTGAAGCTTTCTTT. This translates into CASSETAGRSPEAFF.

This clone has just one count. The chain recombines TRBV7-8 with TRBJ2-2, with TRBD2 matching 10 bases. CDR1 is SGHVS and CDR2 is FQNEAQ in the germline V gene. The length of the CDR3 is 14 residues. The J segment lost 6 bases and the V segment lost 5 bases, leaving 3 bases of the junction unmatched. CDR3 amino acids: CASSLLAGPGELFF. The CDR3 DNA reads TGTGCCAGCAGCCTACTAGCGGGGCCCGGGGAGCTGTTTTTT. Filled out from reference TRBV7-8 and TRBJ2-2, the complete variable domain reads GAGVSQSPRYKVAKRGQDVALRCDPISGHVSLFWYQQALGQGPEFLTYFQNEAQLDKSGLPSDRFFAERPEGSVSTLKIQRTQQEDSAVYLCASSLLAGPGELFFGEGSRLTVL.

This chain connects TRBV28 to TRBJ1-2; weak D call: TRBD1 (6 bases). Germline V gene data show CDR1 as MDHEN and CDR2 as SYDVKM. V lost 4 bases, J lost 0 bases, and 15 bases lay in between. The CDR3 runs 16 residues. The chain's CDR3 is CASSSEGGWPNYGYTF. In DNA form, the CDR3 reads TGTGCCAGCAGTTCGGAAGGGGGATGGCCTAACTATGGCTACACCTTC.

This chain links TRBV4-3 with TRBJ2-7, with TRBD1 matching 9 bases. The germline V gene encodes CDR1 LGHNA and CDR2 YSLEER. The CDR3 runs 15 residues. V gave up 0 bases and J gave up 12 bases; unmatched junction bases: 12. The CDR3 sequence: CASSQDTKGQGGLYF. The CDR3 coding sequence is TGCGCCAGCAGCCAAGATACGAAGGGACAGGGAGGCCTGTACTTC.

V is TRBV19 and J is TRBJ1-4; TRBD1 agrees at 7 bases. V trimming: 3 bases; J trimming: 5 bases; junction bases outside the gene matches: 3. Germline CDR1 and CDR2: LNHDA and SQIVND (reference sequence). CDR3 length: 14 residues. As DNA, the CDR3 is TGTGCCAGTAGTATCGTGACAGGGAATGAAAAACTGTTTTTT. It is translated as CASSIVTGNEKLFF.

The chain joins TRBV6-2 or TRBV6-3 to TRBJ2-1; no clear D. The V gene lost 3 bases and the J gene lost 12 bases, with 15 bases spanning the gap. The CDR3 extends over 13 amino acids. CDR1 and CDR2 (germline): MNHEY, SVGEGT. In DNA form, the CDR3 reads TGTGCCAGCAGTTATCGTATCGAAGGAGTGCAGTTCTTC. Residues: CASSYRIEGVQFF.

The CDR3: CASSPTTESYTF. CDR3 DNA: TGTGCCAGCAGCCCGACGACGGAGAGCTACACCTTC. J is TRBJ1-2 and V is TRBV7-9; D is unclear. Germline V CDR1 and CDR2: SEHNR, FQNEAQ (reference sequence). Trimming removed 5 bases at V and 9 bases at J, with 13 bases between. The CDR3 contains 12 residues.

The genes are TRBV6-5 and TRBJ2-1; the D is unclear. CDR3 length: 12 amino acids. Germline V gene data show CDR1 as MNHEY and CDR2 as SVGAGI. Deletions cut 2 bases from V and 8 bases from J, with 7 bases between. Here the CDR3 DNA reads TGTGCCAGCAGTTACACCCAGGATGAGCAGTTCTTC. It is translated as CASSYTQDEQFF.

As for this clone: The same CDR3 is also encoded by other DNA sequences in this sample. Here the CDR3 DNA reads TGTGCCAGTAGTATGGGGCAGTACTACAATGAGCAGTTCTTC. Protein product: CASSMGQYYNEQFF. The rearrangement uses TRBV19 and TRBJ2-1; a weak D match, TRBD1 (5 bases). Germline loops: CDR1 LNHDA, CDR2 SQIVND (reference sequence). The CDR3 is 14 amino acids. V lost 3 bases, J lost 3 bases, and 9 bases lay in between.

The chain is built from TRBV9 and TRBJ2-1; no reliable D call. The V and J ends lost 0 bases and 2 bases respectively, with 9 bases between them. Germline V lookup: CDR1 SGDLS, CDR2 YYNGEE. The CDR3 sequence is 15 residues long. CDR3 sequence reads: CASSVVPDAYNEQFF. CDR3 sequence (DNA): TGTGCCAGCAGCGTAGTCCCAGATGCCTACAATGAGCAGTTCTTC.

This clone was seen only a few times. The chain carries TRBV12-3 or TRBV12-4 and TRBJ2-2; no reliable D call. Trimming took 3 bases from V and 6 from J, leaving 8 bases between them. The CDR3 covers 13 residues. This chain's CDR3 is CASSLVGSGELFF. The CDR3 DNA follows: TGTGCCAGCAGTTTGGTCGGTTCCGGGGAGCTGTTTTTT.

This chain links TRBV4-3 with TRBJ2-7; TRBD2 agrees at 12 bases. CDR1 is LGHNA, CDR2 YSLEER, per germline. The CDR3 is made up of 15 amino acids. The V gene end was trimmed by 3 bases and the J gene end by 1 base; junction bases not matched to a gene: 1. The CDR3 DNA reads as TGCGCCAGCAGCCACGGGACTAGCGGGTCCTACGAGCAGTACTTC. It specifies CASSHGTSGSYEQYF.

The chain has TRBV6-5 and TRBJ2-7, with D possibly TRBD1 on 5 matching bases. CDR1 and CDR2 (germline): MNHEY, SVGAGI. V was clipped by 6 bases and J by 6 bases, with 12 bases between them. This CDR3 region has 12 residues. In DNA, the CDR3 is TGTGCCAGCAGGGTGACAGTGGGCGAGCAGTACTTC. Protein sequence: CASRVTVGEQYF.

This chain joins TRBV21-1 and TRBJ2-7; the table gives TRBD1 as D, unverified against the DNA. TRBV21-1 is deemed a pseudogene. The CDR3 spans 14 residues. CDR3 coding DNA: TGTGCCAGCAGCAAAGGGCAGAGTCAGGACGAGCAGTACTTC. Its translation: CASSKGQSQDEQYF.

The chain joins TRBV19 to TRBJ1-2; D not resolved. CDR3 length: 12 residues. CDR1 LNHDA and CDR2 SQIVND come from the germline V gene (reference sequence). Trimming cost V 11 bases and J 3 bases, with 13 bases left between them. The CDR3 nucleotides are TGTGCCTCCCCTCCGGGAGACTATGGCTACACCTTC. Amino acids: CASPPGDYGYTF.

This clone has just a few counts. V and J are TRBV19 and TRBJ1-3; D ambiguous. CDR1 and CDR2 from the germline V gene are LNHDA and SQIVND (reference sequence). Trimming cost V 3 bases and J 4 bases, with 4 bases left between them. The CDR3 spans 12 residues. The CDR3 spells CASSIQGNTIYF. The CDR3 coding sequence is TGTGCCAGTAGTATCCAAGGAAACACCATATATTTT. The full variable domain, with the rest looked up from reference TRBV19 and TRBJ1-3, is DGGITQSPKYLFRKEGQNVTLSCEQNLNHDAMYWYRQDPGQGLRLIYYSQIVNDFQKGDIAEGYSVSREKKESFPLTVTSAQKNPTAFYLCASSIQGNTIYFGEGSWLTVV.

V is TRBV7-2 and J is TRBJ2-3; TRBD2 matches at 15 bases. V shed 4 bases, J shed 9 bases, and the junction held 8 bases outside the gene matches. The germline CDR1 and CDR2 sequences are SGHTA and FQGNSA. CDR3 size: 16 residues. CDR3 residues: CASSSLWTSGGETQYF. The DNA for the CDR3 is TGTGCCAGCAGCTCGTTATGGACTAGCGGGGGGGAAACGCAGTATTTT.

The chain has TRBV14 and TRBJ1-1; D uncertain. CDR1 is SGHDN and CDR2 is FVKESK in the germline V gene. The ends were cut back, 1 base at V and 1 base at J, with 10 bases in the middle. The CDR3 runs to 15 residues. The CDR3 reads CASSQGAVTNTEAFF. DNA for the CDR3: TGTGCCAGCAGCCAAGGAGCGGTTACGAACACTGAAGCTTTCTTT.

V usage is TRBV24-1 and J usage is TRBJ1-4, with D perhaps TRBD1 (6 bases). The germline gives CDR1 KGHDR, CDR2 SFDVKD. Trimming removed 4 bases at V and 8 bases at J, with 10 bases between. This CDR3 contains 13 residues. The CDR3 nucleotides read TGTGCCACCAGTGAACCAGGGACAGAAAAACTGTTTTTT. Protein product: CATSEPGTEKLFF.

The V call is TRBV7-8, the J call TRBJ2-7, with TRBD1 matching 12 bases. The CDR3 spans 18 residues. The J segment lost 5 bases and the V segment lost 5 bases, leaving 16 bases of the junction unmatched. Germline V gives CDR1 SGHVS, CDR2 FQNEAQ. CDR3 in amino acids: CASSPRDRGRVEVDEQYF. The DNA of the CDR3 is TGTGCCAGCAGCCCCAGGGACAGGGGGCGCGTAGAAGTCGACGAGCAGTACTTC.

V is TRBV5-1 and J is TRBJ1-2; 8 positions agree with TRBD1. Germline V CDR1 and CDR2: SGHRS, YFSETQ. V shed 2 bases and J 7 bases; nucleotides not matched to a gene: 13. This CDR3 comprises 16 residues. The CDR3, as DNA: TGCGCCAGCAGCTTTTCGGACAGGGTAGACCCATTTGGCTACACCTTC. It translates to CASSFSDRVDPFGYTF.

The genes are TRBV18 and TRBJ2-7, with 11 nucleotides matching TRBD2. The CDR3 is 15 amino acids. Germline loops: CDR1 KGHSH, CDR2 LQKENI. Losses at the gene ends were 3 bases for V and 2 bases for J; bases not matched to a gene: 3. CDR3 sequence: CASSPGTSGTYEQYF. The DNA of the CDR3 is TGTGCCAGCTCACCCGGGACTAGCGGAACCTACGAGCAGTACTTC.